The present TCR beta chain was sequenced within a study of cytomegalovirus exposure and HLA in healthy donors. 13 Jbeta primers and 60 Vbeta primers were used for the PCR. Clones were sequenced by immunoSEQ multiplex PCR, and TCRdb holds only the in-frame ones, with some missing. The repertoire holds 150,000 to 200,000 clones, approximately 82% seen once, with around 1.9% in the top ten. The TCR was taken from a woman younger than 30 in good health and CMV-seropositive. Sequencing was carried out using PBMCs.

For the CDR3, the DNA is TGTGCCTGGAGCCTAGGGGGGGTGGTCACTGAAGCTTTCTTT. It encodes CAWSLGGVVTEAFF. This chain uses TRBV30 with TRBJ1-1, with a possible D match to TRBD1 (6 bases). Germline lookup yields CDR1 GTSNPN and CDR2 SVGIG (reference sequence). V was shortened by 3 bases and J by 4 bases, with 15 bases between the two germline ends. CDR3 length equals 14 residues.